The entry that follows covers one T cell receptor beta chain sequence. Its antigen is not identified. V was clipped by 6 bases and J by 4 bases; unmatched bases: 0. Germline CDR1 is MNHEY and CDR2 is SVGAGI. The CDR3 has 12 amino acids. The data stem from a study of OX40 agonist ivuxolimab in advanced cancers. Study-wide points: Determination of antigen specificity was not performed for the expanded peripheral T cells.

Sequencing was performed with immunoSEQ multiplex PCR; in TCRdb, only in-frame clones are kept and a portion is missing. The profile covers some 69,000 clones, with 89% appearing a single time and over 3% taken by the ten largest. Sequences were derived from CD4+ or CD8+ T cells sorted from blood, sampled in a trial of the OX40 agonist ivuxolimab. This receptor was taken from an adult with an advanced solid tumor such as melanoma, head and neck, liver or kidney cancer. The J gene is TRBJ2-5, the V gene TRBV6-5; 9 nucleotides line up with TRBD1. DNA for the CDR3: TGTGCCAGCAGGGACAGGGGAGAGACCCAGTACTTC. This encodes CASRDRGETQYF.